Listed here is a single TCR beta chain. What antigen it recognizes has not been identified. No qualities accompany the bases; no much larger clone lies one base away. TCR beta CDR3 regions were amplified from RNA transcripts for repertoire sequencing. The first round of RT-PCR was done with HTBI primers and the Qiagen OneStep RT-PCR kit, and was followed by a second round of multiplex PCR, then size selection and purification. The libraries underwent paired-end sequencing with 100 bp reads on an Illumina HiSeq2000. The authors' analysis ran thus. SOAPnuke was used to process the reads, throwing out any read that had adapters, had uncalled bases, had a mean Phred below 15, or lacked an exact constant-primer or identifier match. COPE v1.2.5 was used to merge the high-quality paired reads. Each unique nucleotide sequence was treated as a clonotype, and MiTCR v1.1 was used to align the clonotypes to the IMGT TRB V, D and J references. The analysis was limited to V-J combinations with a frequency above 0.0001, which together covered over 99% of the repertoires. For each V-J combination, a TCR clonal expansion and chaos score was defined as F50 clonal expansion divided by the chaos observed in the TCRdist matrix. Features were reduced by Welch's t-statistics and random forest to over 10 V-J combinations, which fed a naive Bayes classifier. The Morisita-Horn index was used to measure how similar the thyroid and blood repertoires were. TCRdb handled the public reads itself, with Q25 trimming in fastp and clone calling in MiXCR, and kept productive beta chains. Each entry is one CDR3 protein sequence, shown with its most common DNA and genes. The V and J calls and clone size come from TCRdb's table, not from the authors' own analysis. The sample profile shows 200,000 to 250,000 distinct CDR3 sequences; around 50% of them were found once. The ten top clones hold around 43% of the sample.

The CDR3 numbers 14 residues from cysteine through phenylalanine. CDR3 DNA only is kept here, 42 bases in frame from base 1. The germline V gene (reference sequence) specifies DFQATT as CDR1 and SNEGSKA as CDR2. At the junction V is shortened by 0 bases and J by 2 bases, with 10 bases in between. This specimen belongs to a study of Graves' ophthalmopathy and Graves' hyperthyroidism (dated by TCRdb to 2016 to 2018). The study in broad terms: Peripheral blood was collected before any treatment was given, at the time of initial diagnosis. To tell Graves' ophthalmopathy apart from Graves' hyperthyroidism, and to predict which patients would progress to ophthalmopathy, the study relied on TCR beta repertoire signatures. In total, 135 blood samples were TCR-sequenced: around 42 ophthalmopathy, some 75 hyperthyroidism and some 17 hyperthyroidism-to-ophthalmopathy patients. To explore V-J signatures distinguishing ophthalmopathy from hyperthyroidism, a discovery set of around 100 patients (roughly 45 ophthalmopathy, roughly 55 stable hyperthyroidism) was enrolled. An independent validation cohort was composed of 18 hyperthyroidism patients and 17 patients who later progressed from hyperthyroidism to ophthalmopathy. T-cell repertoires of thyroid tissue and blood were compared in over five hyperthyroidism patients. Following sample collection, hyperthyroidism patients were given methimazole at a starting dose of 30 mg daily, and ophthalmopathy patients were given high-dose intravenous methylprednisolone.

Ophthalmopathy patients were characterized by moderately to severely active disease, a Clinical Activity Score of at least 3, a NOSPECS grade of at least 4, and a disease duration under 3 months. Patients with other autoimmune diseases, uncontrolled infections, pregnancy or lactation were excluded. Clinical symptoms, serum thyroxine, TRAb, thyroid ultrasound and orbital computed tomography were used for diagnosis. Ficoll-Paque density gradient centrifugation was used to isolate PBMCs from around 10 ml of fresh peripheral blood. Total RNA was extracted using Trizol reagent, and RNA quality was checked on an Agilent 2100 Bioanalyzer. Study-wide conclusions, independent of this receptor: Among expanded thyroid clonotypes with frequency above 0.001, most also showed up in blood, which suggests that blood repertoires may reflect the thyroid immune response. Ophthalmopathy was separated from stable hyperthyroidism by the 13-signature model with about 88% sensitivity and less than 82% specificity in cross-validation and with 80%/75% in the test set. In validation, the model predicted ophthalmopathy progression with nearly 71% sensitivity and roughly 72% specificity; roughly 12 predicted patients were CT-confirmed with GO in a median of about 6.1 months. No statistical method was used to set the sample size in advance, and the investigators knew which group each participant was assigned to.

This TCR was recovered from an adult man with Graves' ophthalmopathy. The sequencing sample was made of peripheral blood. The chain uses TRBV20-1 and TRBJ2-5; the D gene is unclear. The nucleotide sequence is TGCAGTGCTAGAGATCTACAGTTACAAGAGACCCAGTACTTC. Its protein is CSARDLQLQETQYF.